This TCR beta chain was sequenced in a study of quantifying T cell responses using KT2 cells. In the study overall: Reverse transcription used primers in the TCR alpha and beta constant regions. The study's findings and limits: Input KT2 cell number predicted KT2 alpha and beta sequence counts linearly over several orders of magnitude.

An oligo carrying a UMI was ligated to the cDNA 3' end. First-round PCR used 4 cycles and beta primers RC1.1 and RC1.2 covering TRBC1 and TRBC2. TCRdb called the UMI-ligation and nested PCR reads again in MiXCR, with one record for every CDR3 protein. The sample gives around 56,000 distinct CDR3 sequences, roughly an eighth of which show up once; about 9% is in the top ten. In its sample, this clonotype was seen a few times. Its antigen is currently unknown. Germline CDR1 and CDR2: DFQATT and SNEGSKA (reference sequence). This CDR3 region has 14 residues. V dropped 1 base and J dropped 7 bases, with 13 bases sitting between them.

The chain recombines TRBV20-1 with TRBJ1-4; a weak D match, TRBD1 (5 bases). Sequencing was performed on PBMCs spiked with cells of the T cell clone KT2. This clonotype was obtained from a human donor. CDR3 coding DNA: TGCAGTGCTAGAGTACGGGGACGGGGTGAAAAACTGTTTTTT. As protein: CSARVRGRGEKLFF.